These 21 T cell receptor beta chains were all obtained from the same sample, sequenced in a study of human T cells and chemical hapten exposure. The study extracted total RNA from unfractionated whole blood. TCRdb redid the calling of the 5' RACE reads with MiXCR, one entry per CDR3 protein. The data show 130,000 or so distinct CDR3 sequences, with 4.1% seen just once and roughly 1.4% held by the top ten. Receptors originate from a female donor in good health.

The chain employs TRBV20-1 and TRBJ1-4; D ambiguous. V was clipped by 5 bases and J by 8 bases, with 12 bases between them. Germline CDR1 and CDR2: DFQATT and SNEGSKA (reference sequence). This CDR3 contains 12 residues. The CDR3 region has the DNA TGCAGTGCTCGCGCGGTTGAGGAAAAACTGTTTTTT. It translates to CSARAVEEKLFF.

On this clonotype: Since a much larger clone is just one base distant, this may be a read error. The V and J genes are TRBV5-1 and TRBJ2-1, with a weak D call TRBD1 (5 bases). The CDR3 has 14 residues. The germline V gene has CDR1 SGHRS and CDR2 YFSETQ. Trimming took off 0 bases at V and 7 bases at J, with 11 bases between the two ends. The CDR3 nucleotides are TGCGCCAGCAGCTTGGTGGGGAAGGGGAATGAGCAGTTCTTC. Its protein is CASSLVGKGNEQFF. The complete variable domain, with remaining parts taken from reference TRBV5-1 and TRBJ2-1, reads KAGVTQTPRYLIKTRGQQVTLSCSPISGHRSVSWYQQTPGQGLQFLFEYFSETQRNKGNFPGRFSGRQFSNSRSEMNVSTLELGDSALYLCASSLVGKGNEQFFGPGTRLTVL.

In its sample, this clonotype was seen many times. This rearrangement joins TRBV29-1 to TRBJ2-2; 16 positions match TRBD2. In germline, CDR1 is SQVTM, CDR2 ANQGSEA. J was trimmed by 7 bases and V by 6 bases; bases with no gene match: 8. The CDR3 is made up of 16 amino acids. CDR3 nucleotides: TGCAGCGTCTCGGGACTAGCGGGGGGGCCCGGCGGGGAGCTGTTTTTT. The encoded protein is CSVSGLAGGPGGELFF.

This clonotype was picked up many times. The V call is TRBV2, the J call TRBJ1-1, with a weak D call TRBD1 (6 bases). This CDR3 comprises 14 residues. Germline V gene sequence: CDR1 SNHLY, CDR2 FYNNEI. Trimming left V 4 bases short and J 4 bases short, with 13 bases between. The CDR3, as DNA: TGTGCCAGCAGTGCCTCACAGGGTCGCACTGAAGCTTTCTTT. This codes for CASSASQGRTEAFF. Based on the CDR3 plus reference TRBV2 and TRBJ1-1, the full variable domain is EPEVTQTPSHQVTQMGQEVILRCVPISNHLYFYWYRQILGQKVEFLVSFYNNEISEKSEIFDDQFSVERPDGSNFTLKIRSTKLEDSAMYFCASSASQGRTEAFFGQGTRLTVV.

This clonotype came up a few times. The CDR3 reads CASVSREGTGTDTQYF. The CDR3 DNA follows: TGTGCCAGCGTGTCTAGAGAAGGGACAGGAACAGATACGCAGTATTTT. The chain links TRBV6-6 to TRBJ2-3, with 8 bases lining up with TRBD1. The V segment lost 8 bases and the J segment 3 bases; nucleotides outside the gene matches: 13. CDR3 length: 16 amino acids. From germline, CDR1 is MNHNY and CDR2 SVGAGI (reference sequence).

This clonotype occurred many times. J is TRBJ2-2 and V is TRBV3-1, with D uncertain. Germline lookup yields CDR1 LGHDT and CDR2 YNNKEL (reference sequence). This CDR3 contains 13 residues. V gave up 2 bases and J gave up 6 bases, with 7 bases separating them. CDR3 amino acids: CASSQCNAGELFF. The CDR3 nucleotides are TGTGCCAGCAGCCAATGTAATGCCGGGGAGCTGTTTTTT.

This clonotype has ten or more counts. The rearrangement links TRBV12-5 to TRBJ2-1, with 9 bases fitting TRBD2. The trim removed 7 bases at V and 8 bases at J, leaving 12 bases unmatched. Germline CDR1 is LGHNT and CDR2 is FRNRAP. CDR3 length: 15 residues. The CDR3 region is CASARGTSHSDEQFF. CDR3 coding DNA: TGTGCTAGTGCCCGCGGGACTAGCCACAGCGATGAGCAGTTCTTC.

This chain joins TRBV5-1 and TRBJ2-7, with D perhaps TRBD1 (5 bases). V lost 4 bases and J 2 bases, leaving 22 bases between the germline ends. CDR3 length: 17 amino acids. Germline loops: CDR1 SGHRS, CDR2 YFSETQ. This CDR3 reads CASSPYIKQARPYEQYF. In DNA form, the CDR3 reads TGCGCCAGCAGCCCCTATATTAAACAGGCGCGCCCCTACGAGCAGTACTTC.

V gene TRBV18 combines with J gene TRBJ1-5, with TRBD1 identical over 12 bases. The CDR3 covers 15 residues. The junction had 6 bases not matched to a gene; V was cut back by 6 bases and J by 6 bases. From germline, CDR1 is KGHSH and CDR2 LQKENI. CDR3 in DNA: TGTGCCAGCTCCCCTGGGACAGGGGGCCTTCAGCCCCAGCATTTT. It translates to CASSPGTGGLQPQHF.

This clonotype was counted a few times. The chain has TRBV3-1 and TRBJ1-3; TRBD1 is a possible D gene (6 bases). CDR3 length: 16 residues. Per germline, CDR1 LGHDT and CDR2 YNNKEL (reference sequence). The V and J ends lost 0 bases and 2 bases respectively, with 11 bases between them. CDR3 protein: CASSQERGRAGNTIYF. In DNA form, the CDR3 reads TGTGCCAGCAGCCAAGAAAGGGGGAGGGCTGGAAACACCATATATTTT.

There are many counts of this clonotype. The chain carries TRBV24-1 and TRBJ2-2; D not certain. Trimming shortened V by 9 bases and J by 0 bases, and 7 bases separated the two germline ends. Germline CDR1 and CDR2: KGHDR and SFDVKD. The CDR3 has 13 amino acids. Here the CDR3 reads CATRTPNTGELFF. CDR3 bases: TGTGCCACCCGGACCCCGAACACCGGGGAGCTGTTTTTT.

Turning to this clonotype: This may be a read error: a much more frequent sequence differs by one nucleotide. V usage is TRBV5-1 and J usage is TRBJ2-3; TRBD1 might be the D (5 bases). The V gene lost 0 bases and the J gene lost 0 bases, with 23 bases spanning the gap. The CDR3 is 20 amino acids. CDR1 is SGHRS and CDR2 is YFSETQ in the germline V gene. The CDR3 loop reads CASSLARVLDGSCSTDTQYF. The CDR3 bases are TGCGCCAGCAGCTTGGCCAGGGTTTTGGACGGGTCCTGTAGCACAGATACGCAGTATTTT. Drawing the rest from reference TRBV5-1 and TRBJ2-3, the complete variable domain is KAGVTQTPRYLIKTRGQQVTLSCSPISGHRSVSWYQQTPGQGLQFLFEYFSETQRNKGNFPGRFSGRQFSNSRSEMNVSTLELGDSALYLCASSLARVLDGSCSTDTQYFGPGTRLTVL.

The table lists this clonotype with many counts. The J gene is TRBJ2-2, the V gene TRBV3-1, with no clear D. This CDR3 contains 13 residues. Germline assignment: CDR1 LGHDT and CDR2 YNNKEL (reference sequence). The V and J ends lost 2 bases and 6 bases respectively, with 7 bases between them. The CDR3 nucleotides are TGTGCCAGCAGCCAATCCAGGTCCGGGGAGCTGTTTTTT. This sequence encodes CASSQSRSGELFF.

This clonotype was seen repeatedly, ten times or more. The chain couples TRBV7-9 to TRBJ1-4; perhaps TRBD1 as D (5 bases). CDR1 and CDR2 from the germline V gene are SEHNR and FQNEAQ (reference sequence). V lost 10 bases and J 7 bases, leaving 19 bases between the germline ends. This CDR3 spans 14 amino acids. Here the CDR3 DNA reads TGTGCCACACAAACGGGGGAGCATTCTGAAAAACTGTTTTTT. Amino acid sequence: CATQTGEHSEKLFF.

The sample holds many counts of this clonotype. The chain employs TRBV20-1 and TRBJ2-5; no definite D call. The CDR3 is 16 amino acids. The ends were cut back, 0 bases at V and 2 bases at J, with 16 bases in the middle. CDR1 and CDR2 (germline): DFQATT, SNEGSKA (reference sequence). In DNA, the CDR3 is TGCAGTGCTAGAGATCCACGGACGGGCGATCAAGAGACCCAGTACTTC. The encoded protein is CSARDPRTGDQETQYF.

The rearrangement links TRBV3-1 to TRBJ2-3, with 9 bases aligning to TRBD1. Unmatched junction bases numbered 4, after V lost 0 bases and J lost 3 bases. CDR3 length: 16 amino acids. Germline CDR1 and CDR2: LGHDT and YNNKEL (reference sequence). The CDR3 DNA is TGTGCCAGCAGCCAAGATCCGACAGGGGGTACAGATACGCAGTATTTT. Translated: CASSQDPTGGTDTQYF.

This clonotype was detected many times. The chain has TRBV7-2 and TRBJ2-1, with D tentatively TRBD1 or TRBD2 (7 bases each). Trimming stripped 7 bases from V and 9 bases from J, with 19 bases between. This CDR3 has 14 amino acids. In germline, CDR1 is SGHTA, CDR2 FQGNSA. This chain's CDR3 is CASIPRGGFTEQFF. CDR3 sequence (DNA): TGTGCCAGCATCCCCAGGGGGGGGTTTACTGAGCAGTTCTTC.

This clonotype was counted at least ten times. J is TRBJ2-7 and V is TRBV20-1, with a weak D call TRBD2 (6 bases). The CDR3 has 13 residues. With 5 bases removed from V and 4 bases from J, the gap between germline ends came to 15 bases. Germline V CDR1 and CDR2: DFQATT, SNEGSKA (reference sequence). Here the CDR3 DNA reads TGCAGTGCTTCCTCGGGCCGGGAGTACGAGCAGTACTTC. It translates to CSASSGREYEQYF.

In this sample, this clonotype turned up a few times. The CDR3 loop reads CSAESRGGTHNYNEQFF. The CDR3 DNA reads as TGCAGTGCCGAAAGCAGGGGGGGAACCCACAACTACAATGAGCAGTTCTTC. The chain uses TRBV20-1 and TRBJ2-1; D possibly uses TRBD1 or TRBD2 (7 bases each). CDR1 and CDR2 (germline): DFQATT, SNEGSKA (reference sequence). CDR3 size: 17 residues. Trimming removed 6 bases at V and 3 bases at J, with 24 bases between.

This clonotype has a count of ten or more. The V call is TRBV5-1, the J call TRBJ1-6, with no clear D. CDR1 and CDR2 from the germline V gene are SGHRS and YFSETQ. This CDR3 region has 17 residues. Trimming removed 0 bases from V and 7 bases from J, with 17 bases in between. The CDR3 DNA follows: TGCGCCAGCAGCTTGGAGTCGGGCGGTTGGGTGAATTCACCCCTCCACTTT. Residues: CASSLESGGWVNSPLHF.

In this sample, this clonotype turned up many times. This rearrangement joins TRBV11-2 to TRBJ2-3, with 10 bases fitting TRBD2. Germline CDR1 and CDR2: SGHAT and FQNNGV. The CDR3 spans 17 residues. V was pared by 1 base and J by 2 bases, with 6 bases of the junction left unmatched. The CDR3 region is CASSLGRTSGYTDTQYF. CDR3 coding DNA: TGTGCCAGCAGCTTAGGTAGGACTAGCGGATACACAGATACGCAGTATTTT.